The rows below give T cell receptor beta chains drawn from one sample of a study of blood T cell repertoires in COVID-19. Data came from immunoSEQ multiplex PCR; TCRdb stores just in-frame clones and leaves some out. The table lists some 350,000 clones, 90% of them singletons, with about 6.5% in the top ten. What was sequenced was peripheral blood. These receptors all come from a man younger than 35 with active or convalescent COVID-19. Each CDR3 is given with its conserved first and last residue. Fields, in order: D gene, clone size, V gene, J gene, CDR3 protein, CDR3 DNA. D genes are given only for firm matches. Some rows have no size entry. The others give once, few or many, or a class for an expanded clone.

>TRBD1|-|TRBV2|TRBJ1-6
CASSKMGQGLSPLHF
TGTGCCAGCAGTAAAATGGGACAGGGTCTTTCACCCCTCCACTTT
>TRBD1|once|TRBV7-9|TRBJ1-6
CASSLAGQGVSPLHF
TGTGCCAGCAGCTTAGCGGGACAGGGTGTTTCACCCCTCCACTTT
>TRBD2|-|TRBV5-1|TRBJ2-1
CASSFSGRFYEQFF
TGCGCCAGCAGCTTTAGCGGGAGATTTTATGAGCAGTTCTTC
>TRBD1|-|TRBV5-1|TRBJ1-1
CASSVKGAFYTEAFF
TGCGCCAGCAGCGTTAAGGGGGCATTTTACACTGAAGCTTTCTTT
>-|-|TRBV28|TRBJ2-6
CASRLVSAGANVLTF
TGTGCCAGCCGGCTAGTTTCGGCTGGGGCCAACGTGCTGACTTTC
>TRBD1|-|TRBV7-2|TRBJ1-6
CASSLRAGGMNSPLHF
TGTGCCAGCAGCTTAAGGGCAGGGGGCATGAATTCACCCCTCCACTTT
>TRBD1|-|TRBV3-1/TRBV3-2|TRBJ1-2
CASSPWDREGDGYTF
TGTGCCAGCAGCCCGTGGGACAGGGAAGGGGATGGCTACACCTTC
>TRBD1|many|TRBV29-1|TRBJ2-3
CSVAGTGFIDTQYF
TGCAGCGTTGCCGGGACAGGGTTTATAGATACGCAGTATTTT
>TRBD1|-|TRBV24-1|TRBJ1-5
CATSDDRGGKGNQPQHF
TGTGCCACCAGTGATGACAGGGGGGGAAAGGGCAATCAGCCCCAGCATTTT
>TRBD1|once|TRBV10-1|TRBJ1-5
CANQPGQGNNQPQHF
TGCGCCAACCAACCGGGACAGGGGAACAATCAGCCCCAGCATTTT
>TRBD2|once|TRBV5-5|TRBJ2-5
CASSSLAGQGTQYF
TGTGCCAGCAGCTCACTAGCGGGACAAGGGACCCAGTACTTC
>-|-|TRBV20-1|TRBJ1-2
CSASDTANYGYTF
TGCAGTGCTAGTGACACAGCTAACTATGGCTACACCTTC
>TRBD2|-|TRBV9|TRBJ2-7
CASSVGGYGLAGHYEQYF
TGTGCCAGCAGCGTAGGGGGCTATGGACTAGCGGGCCACTACGAGCAGTACTTC
>-|-|TRBV6-5|TRBJ2-5
CASSYLSSQETQYF
TGTGCCAGCAGTTACTTGTCGAGTCAAGAGACCCAGTACTTC
>TRBD1|-|TRBV27|TRBJ2-7
CASRGQGAGYEQYF
TGTGCCAGCAGGGGACAGGGGGCGGGATACGAGCAGTACTTC
>TRBD1|-|TRBV9|TRBJ1-6
CASSPGQGRNSPLHF
TGTGCCAGCAGCCCGGGACAGGGTCGGAATTCACCCCTCCACTTT
>TRBD1|-|TRBV2|TRBJ1-2
CASSGRQGTNYGYTF
TGTGCCAGCAGTGGCCGACAGGGGACGAACTATGGCTACACCTTC
>TRBD1|-|TRBV4-1|TRBJ1-5
CASSQTGGRSQPQHF
TGCGCCAGCAGCCAAACAGGGGGCCGATCACAGCCCCAGCATTTT
>TRBD1|-|TRBV5-6|TRBJ2-7
CASSLDGTGSYEQYF
TGTGCCAGCAGCTTGGACGGGACAGGGTCCTACGAGCAGTACTTC
>TRBD1|-|TRBV5-4|TRBJ1-2
CASSLGQGSGYTF
TGTGCCAGCAGCTTGGGACAGGGCTCAGGCTACACCTTC
>TRBD1|-|TRBV7-9|TRBJ2-7
CASSFRGKFYEQYF
TGTGCCAGCAGCTTCAGGGGGAAATTCTACGAGCAGTACTTC
>TRBD1|once|TRBV6-1|TRBJ1-5
CASSDPQGGGQPQHF
TGTGCCAGCAGTGATCCCCAGGGGGGCGGTCAGCCCCAGCATTTT
>-|-|TRBV9|TRBJ1-1
CASSSDPTVNTEAFF
TGTGCCAGCAGCTCTGACCCGACAGTGAACACTGAAGCTTTCTTT
>-|-|TRBV7-3|TRBJ1-1
CASSLWPGSNTEAFF
TGTGCCAGCAGCTTATGGCCCGGGTCGAACACTGAAGCTTTCTTT
>TRBD2|-|TRBV19|TRBJ2-7
CASSIGQRGGSYEQYF
TGTGCCAGTAGTATTGGTCAGCGGGGCGGCTCCTACGAGCAGTACTTC
>TRBD1|-|TRBV4-2|TRBJ1-4
CASSRIQGQGNEKLFF
TGTGCCAGCAGCCGAATTCAGGGACAGGGGAATGAAAAACTGTTTTTT
>-|-|TRBV19|TRBJ1-6
CASSRFSGTLQSSYNSPLHF
TGTGCCAGTAGTCGCTTTTCCGGGACATTACAGAGCTCCTATAATTCACCCCTCCACTTT
>-|-|TRBV28|TRBJ2-5
CASRFIDRAKGTQYF
TGTGCCAGCAGGTTTATCGACAGAGCCAAGGGGACCCAGTACTTC
>TRBD1|-|TRBV3-1/TRBV3-2|TRBJ1-3
CASSGGQLGNTIYF
TGTGCCAGCAGCGGGGGACAGCTTGGAAACACCATATATTTT
>-|-|TRBV9|TRBJ2-7
CASSVGGSYEQYF
TGTGCCAGCAGCGTAGGAGGGTCCTACGAGCAGTACTTC
>-|-|TRBV7-9|TRBJ1-1
CASEATGAFF
TGTGCCTCGGAGGCAACTGGGGCTTTCTTT
>-|-|TRBV6-5|TRBJ2-3
CATRVTSTDTQYF
TGTGCCACCCGTGTGACTAGCACAGATACGCAGTATTTT
>TRBD1|-|TRBV5-6|TRBJ2-3
CASSLRGLAFFTDTQYF
TGTGCCAGCAGTCTCAGGGGGCTAGCCTTTTTCACAGATACGCAGTATTTT
>TRBD2|-|TRBV2|TRBJ2-1
CASSGQRGGSNEQFF
TGTGCCAGCAGTGGTCAGCGGGGGGGCAGTAATGAGCAGTTCTTC
>TRBD1|-|TRBV28|TRBJ2-1
CASRDRELNAYNEQFF
TGTGCCAGCAGGGACAGGGAACTAAATGCCTACAATGAGCAGTTCTTC
>-|-|TRBV24-1|TRBJ1-2
CATSDRFVGGRGGYTF
TGTGCCACCAGTGACCGATTTGTCGGGGGACGGGGAGGCTACACCTTC
>TRBD1|-|TRBV19|TRBJ1-5
CASTGTERGSNQPQHF
TGTGCCAGTACCGGGACAGAGAGGGGTAGCAATCAGCCCCAGCATTTT
>TRBD2|-|TRBV6-5|TRBJ2-3
CASTLAGTDTQYF
TGTGCCAGCACACTAGCGGGCACAGATACGCAGTATTTT
>-|-|TRBV7-2|TRBJ1-2
CASSTGLAGYTF
TGTGCCAGCAGCACAGGGTTGGCTGGCTACACCTTC
>TRBD1|-|TRBV11-1|TRBJ1-2
CASSSDRGYGYTF
TGTGCCAGCAGCTCGGACAGGGGCTATGGCTACACCTTC
>TRBD2|-|TRBV3-1/TRBV3-2|TRBJ2-1
CASSHERLAVFYNEQFF
TGTGCCAGCAGCCACGAACGACTAGCGGTCTTCTACAATGAGCAGTTCTTC
>TRBD2|-|TRBV4-3|TRBJ2-1
CASSPSPSGTSGLNEQFF
TGCGCCAGCAGCCCTAGTCCTTCCGGGACTAGCGGGCTAAATGAGCAGTTCTTC